This section outlines one TCR beta chain sequence together with its context. This sample stems from a study of cytomegalovirus exposure and HLA in healthy donors. Primers: 60 Vbeta forward and 13 Jbeta reverse. The assay was immunoSEQ multiplex PCR, and TCRdb's table has in-frame clones only and misses some. The data contain about 140,000 clones, around 80% of them singletons. There are 16 residues in the CDR3. The germline V gene encodes CDR1 SEHNR and CDR2 FQNEAQ (reference sequence). Trimming shortened V by 1 base and J by 0 bases, and 12 bases separated the two germline ends. The receptor's source is a young man in good health and CMV-seropositive. The sample taken for sequencing was PBMCs. The chain employs TRBV7-9 and TRBJ1-2; perhaps TRBD1 as D (5 bases). The CDR3 reads CASSLGGGEANYGYTF. As DNA, the CDR3 is TGTGCCAGCAGCTTAGGGGGCGGGGAAGCTAACTATGGCTACACCTTC.